Following are 5 T cell receptor beta chains from one sample sequenced in a study of beta chain features in type 1 diabetes. Study observations and caveats: In every one of the four CD4+ subsets, TCRB CDR3s were moderately but significantly shorter in Type 1 diabetes patients.

These TCRs' antigens remain unknown. Every bit of the isolated RNA underwent reverse transcription, so sequencing read expressed TCRB transcripts. Profiled with immunoSEQ multiplex PCR; TCRdb holds only in-frame clones, not every one. The sample lists about 340,000 clones, roughly 14% occurring once. The sequencing sample was made of naive CD4+ T cells from blood. The source of these receptors is a woman aged 18-35 years with type 1 diabetes.

V is TRBV30 and J is TRBJ1-5, with D possibly being TRBD1 (5 bases). The ends were cut back, 0 bases at V and 9 bases at J, with 12 bases in the middle. Germline CDR1 and CDR2: GTSNPN and SVGIG (reference sequence). The CDR3 runs 13 residues. CDR3 sequence reads: CAWSVSGERPQHF. The CDR3 DNA sequence: TGTGCCTGGAGTGTTTCGGGGGAGCGGCCCCAGCATTTT.

The V call is TRBV5-1, the J call TRBJ2-2; 9 bases are shared with TRBD2. The ends lost 2 bases at V and 3 bases at J; junction bases unmatched: 8. Looked up from germline, CDR1 is SGHRS and CDR2 is YFSETQ. This CDR3 is 17 amino acids long. This CDR3 is CASSFTPLAGHTGELFF. Written as DNA, the CDR3 is TGCGCCAGCAGCTTTACCCCACTAGCGGGCCACACCGGGGAGCTGTTTTTT.

The chain couples TRBV11-3 to TRBJ2-7, with 10 bases fitting TRBD1. The CDR3 runs to 14 residues. The junction had 6 bases not matched to a gene; V was cut back by 5 bases and J by 5 bases. From germline, CDR1 is SGHNT and CDR2 YENEEA. CDR3 nucleotides: TGTGCCAGCAGCGGATACGGGACAGGGGACGAGCAGTACGTC. It specifies CASSGYGTGDEQYV.

The sample holds a few counts of this clone. The genes are TRBV6-5 and TRBJ1-5; D is perhaps TRBD1 (6 bases). Germline V gene lookup returns CDR1 MNHEY and CDR2 SVGAGI. This CDR3 is built from 15 residues. The germline V and J ends were trimmed by 5 bases and 0 bases, with 11 bases remaining between them. Here the CDR3 DNA reads TGTGCCAGCAGTCTACAGGGTTATAGCAATCAGCCCCAGCATTTT. The encoded protein is CASSLQGYSNQPQHF.

The chain is built from TRBV11-3 and TRBJ2-2; 11 nucleotides agree with TRBD2. This CDR3 is 16 amino acids long. CDR1 SGHNT and CDR2 YENEEA come from the germline V gene. V lost 2 bases to trimming and J lost 1 base; unmatched junction nucleotides: 0. The CDR3 spells CASSLLAGGNTGELFF. CDR3 coding DNA: TGTGCCAGCAGCTTACTAGCGGGAGGGAACACCGGGGAGCTGTTTTTT.